The source of this T cell receptor (beta chain) is a study of OX40 agonist ivuxolimab in advanced cancers. Study background: Averaging about 60 years in age, with a range of about 20 to 90, the cohort was approximately 83% male.

The table came from immunoSEQ multiplex PCR; TCRdb's copy has only in-frame clones and leaves some out. The table records approximately 77,000 clones, around 80% of them present only once. The sample in question was CD4+ or CD8+ T cells sorted from blood, obtained in a trial of the OX40 agonist ivuxolimab. This sequence was found in an adult with an advanced solid tumor such as melanoma, head and neck, liver or kidney cancer.

In nucleotides, the CDR3 is TGTGCCAGCAGGATCGGGACGTTACAAGAGACCCAGTACTTC. It is translated as CASRIGTLQETQYF. The chain carries TRBV6-6 and TRBJ2-5, with D tentatively TRBD1 or TRBD2 (5 bases each). Trimming took off 6 bases at V and 2 bases at J, with 13 bases between the two ends. Germline V gives CDR1 MNHNY, CDR2 SVGAGI (reference sequence). The CDR3 runs to 14 residues.